This entry is about one TCR beta chain. This clone appeared once. What this receptor recognizes is not known. Base quality data are lacking; no much larger clone is found one base away. The data are from a study of cytomegalovirus exposure and HLA in healthy donors (dated by TCRdb to 2015 to 2018). General notes on the study: According to a later analysis, one platform produced both the 110 or so validation repertoires and the approximately 660 repertoires of the first cohort. The aim of the study was to test whether cataloging public T cell receptors could identify signatures of past pathogen exposure. A separate validation cohort of some 130 different subjects was used in addition to the roughly 670-subject first cohort. High-throughput TCR immunosequencing, statistical association of individual TCRs with disease status, and machine learning were combined to predict cytomegalovirus infection status. The investigation overall reported the following: In the study, around 150 TCR beta chains were listed as associated with cytomegalovirus. In vitro tests confirmed that a few of the cytomegalovirus-associated TCR beta chains recognize cytomegalovirus antigens. The authors suggested that the approach could potentially be generalized to other disease states and immunological phenotypes. The classifier was reported to diagnose cytomegalovirus status with high specificity and sensitivity in both the original and validation cohorts. Of the cluster scores, about 94% were above 0 in a later analysis, which found that TCRs clustered in the first cohort also tended to co-occur in the 130 or so validation repertoires. While some public TCRs were present in many individuals, most TCR sequences turned up only very rarely across donors. A later analysis had no HLA typing for the validation cohort, so co-occurrence there was scored across all 120 or so repertoires.

Library preparation used the immunoSEQ multiplex PCR assay. In the source study's methods: A statistical classification framework was built to diagnose cytomegalovirus status from the catalog of TCR beta chain sequences. TCRdb mirrors the immuneACCESS table, restricted to in-frame sequences. Some clones are absent from its copies; in checked studies, under half trace to an unresolved V gene, and the reason for the others is unknown. V, J and clone size were drawn from that table, and D and trimming were deduced from the DNA. Recorded for this sample are under 100,000 clones; 90% to 95% of them occurred a single time. The ten top clones hold about 0.7% of the sample. The donors were included in the validation cohort of approximately 130 subjects, a group kept apart from the roughly 690-subject first cohort. Reading from cysteine to phenylalanine, the CDR3 counts 16 amino acids. Just the 48-base CDR3 DNA is kept, in frame starting at base 1. Based on the germline V gene, the CDR1 and CDR2 sequences are SGHVS and FNYEAQ. Trimmed from V: 5 bases; trimmed from J: 4 bases; junction bases lacking a gene match: 11.

The receptor comes from a woman younger than 30 in good health and CMV-seronegative. The chain is assembled from TRBV7-6 and TRBJ2-1; 7 bases in the middle match TRBD1. Sequencing was done on a sample of PBMCs. The nucleotides read TGTGCCAGCAGCCCCCTTAGGGGGCCAGGGTACAATGAGCAGTTCTTC. It translates as CASSPLRGPGYNEQFF.